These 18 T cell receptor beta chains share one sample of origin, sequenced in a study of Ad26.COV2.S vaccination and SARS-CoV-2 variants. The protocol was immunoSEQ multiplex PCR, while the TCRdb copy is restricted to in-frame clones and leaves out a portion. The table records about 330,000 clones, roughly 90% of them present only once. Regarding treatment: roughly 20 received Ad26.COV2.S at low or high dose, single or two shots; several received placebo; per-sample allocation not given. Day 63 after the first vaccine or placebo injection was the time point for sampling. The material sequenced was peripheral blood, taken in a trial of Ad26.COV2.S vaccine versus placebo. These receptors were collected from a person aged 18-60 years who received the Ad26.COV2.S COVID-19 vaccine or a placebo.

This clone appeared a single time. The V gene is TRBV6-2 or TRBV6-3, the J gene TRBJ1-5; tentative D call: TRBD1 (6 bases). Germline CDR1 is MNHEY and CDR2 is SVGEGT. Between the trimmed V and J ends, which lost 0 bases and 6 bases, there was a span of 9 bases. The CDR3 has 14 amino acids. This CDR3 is CASSYSGGIQPQHF. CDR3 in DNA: TGTGCCAGCAGTTACTCAGGGGGAATTCAGCCCCAGCATTTT.

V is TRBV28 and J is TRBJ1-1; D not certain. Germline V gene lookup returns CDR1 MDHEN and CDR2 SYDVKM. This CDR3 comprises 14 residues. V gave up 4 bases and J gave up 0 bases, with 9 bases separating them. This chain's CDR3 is CASSYPTMNTEAFF. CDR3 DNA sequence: TGTGCCAGCAGTTATCCGACAATGAACACTGAAGCTTTCTTT.

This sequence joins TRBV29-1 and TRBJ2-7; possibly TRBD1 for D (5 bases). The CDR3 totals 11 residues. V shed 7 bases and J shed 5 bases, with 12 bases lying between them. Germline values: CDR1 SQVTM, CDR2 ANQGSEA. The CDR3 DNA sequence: TGCAGCGGGGGCCAAACGGACGAGCAGTACTTC. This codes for CSGGQTDEQYF.

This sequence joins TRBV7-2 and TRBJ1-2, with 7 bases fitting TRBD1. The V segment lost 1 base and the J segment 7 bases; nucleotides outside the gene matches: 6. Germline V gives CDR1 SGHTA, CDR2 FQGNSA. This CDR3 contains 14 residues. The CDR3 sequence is CASSLVTGAGGYTF. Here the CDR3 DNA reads TGTGCCAGCAGCTTAGTTACAGGGGCGGGTGGCTACACCTTC.

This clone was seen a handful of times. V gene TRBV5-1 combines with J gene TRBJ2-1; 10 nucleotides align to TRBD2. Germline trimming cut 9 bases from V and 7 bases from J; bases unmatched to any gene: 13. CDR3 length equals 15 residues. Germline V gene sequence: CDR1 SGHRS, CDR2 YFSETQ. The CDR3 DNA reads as TGCGCCATCCGCCCACGAGCGGGGGGGCAAAATGAGCAGTTCTTC. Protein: CAIRPRAGGQNEQFF.

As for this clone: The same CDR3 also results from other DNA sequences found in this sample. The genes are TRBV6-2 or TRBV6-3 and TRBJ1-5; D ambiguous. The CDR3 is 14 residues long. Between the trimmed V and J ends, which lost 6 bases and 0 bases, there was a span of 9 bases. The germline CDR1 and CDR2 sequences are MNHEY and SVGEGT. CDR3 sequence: CASSSSPSNQPQHF. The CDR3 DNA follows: TGTGCCAGCAGCTCTTCGCCTAGCAATCAGCCCCAGCATTTT.

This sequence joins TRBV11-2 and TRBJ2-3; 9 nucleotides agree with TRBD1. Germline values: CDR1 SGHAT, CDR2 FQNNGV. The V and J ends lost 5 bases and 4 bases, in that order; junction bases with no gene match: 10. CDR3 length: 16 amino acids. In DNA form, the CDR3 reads TGTGCCAGCAGCCCCGGGACAGGGTGGTCAGCAGATACGCAGTATTTT. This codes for CASSPGTGWSADTQYF.

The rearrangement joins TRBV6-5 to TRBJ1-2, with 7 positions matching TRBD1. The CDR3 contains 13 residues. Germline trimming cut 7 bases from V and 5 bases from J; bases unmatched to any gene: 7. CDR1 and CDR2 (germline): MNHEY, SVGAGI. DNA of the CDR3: TGTGCCAGCATGAGGACAGGAGGATATGGCTACACCTTC. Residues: CASMRTGGYGYTF.

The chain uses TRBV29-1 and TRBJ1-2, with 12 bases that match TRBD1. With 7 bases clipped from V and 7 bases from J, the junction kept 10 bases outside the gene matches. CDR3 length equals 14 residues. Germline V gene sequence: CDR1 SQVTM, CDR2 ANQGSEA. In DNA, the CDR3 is TGCAGCGCTATACCGGGACAGGGGGCGTCTGGCTACACCTTC. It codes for CSAIPGQGASGYTF.

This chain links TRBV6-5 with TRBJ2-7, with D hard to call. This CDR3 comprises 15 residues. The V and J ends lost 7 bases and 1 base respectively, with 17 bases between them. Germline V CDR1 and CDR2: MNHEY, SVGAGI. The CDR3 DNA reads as TGTGCCAGCATCTCGAATCCAGGAGCATCCTACGAGCAGTACTTC. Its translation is CASISNPGASYEQYF.

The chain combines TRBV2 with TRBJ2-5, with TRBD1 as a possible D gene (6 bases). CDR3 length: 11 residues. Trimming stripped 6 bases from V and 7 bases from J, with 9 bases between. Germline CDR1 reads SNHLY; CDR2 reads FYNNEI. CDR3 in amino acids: CASRLGGTQYF. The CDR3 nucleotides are TGTGCCAGCAGGCTAGGGGGGACCCAGTACTTC.

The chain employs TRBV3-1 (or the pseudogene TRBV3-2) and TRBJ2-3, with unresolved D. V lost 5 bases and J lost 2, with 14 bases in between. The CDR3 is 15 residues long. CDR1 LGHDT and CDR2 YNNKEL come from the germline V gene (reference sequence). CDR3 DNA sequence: TGTGCCAGCAGCGAATCCCCACGACTCACAGATACGCAGTATTTT. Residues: CASSESPRLTDTQYF.

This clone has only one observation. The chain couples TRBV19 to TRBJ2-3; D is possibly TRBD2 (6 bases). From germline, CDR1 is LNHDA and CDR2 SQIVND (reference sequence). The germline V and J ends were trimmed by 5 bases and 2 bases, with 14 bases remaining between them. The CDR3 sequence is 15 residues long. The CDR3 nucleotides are TGTGCCAGTAGTCGTCCTAGCGTCAACACAGATACGCAGTATTTT. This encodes CASSRPSVNTDTQYF.

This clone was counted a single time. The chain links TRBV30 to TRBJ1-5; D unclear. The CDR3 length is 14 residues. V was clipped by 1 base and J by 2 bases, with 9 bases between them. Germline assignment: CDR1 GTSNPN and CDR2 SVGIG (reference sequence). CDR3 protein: CAWSAWMGNQPQHF. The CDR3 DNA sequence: TGTGCCTGGAGTGCGTGGATGGGCAATCAGCCCCAGCATTTT.

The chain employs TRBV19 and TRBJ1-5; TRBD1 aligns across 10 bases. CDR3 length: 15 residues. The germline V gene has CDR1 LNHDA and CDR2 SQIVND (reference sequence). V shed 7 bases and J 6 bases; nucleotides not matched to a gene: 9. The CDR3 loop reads CASIPGQGHGQPQHF. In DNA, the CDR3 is TGTGCCAGTATTCCGGGACAGGGGCACGGTCAGCCCCAGCATTTT.

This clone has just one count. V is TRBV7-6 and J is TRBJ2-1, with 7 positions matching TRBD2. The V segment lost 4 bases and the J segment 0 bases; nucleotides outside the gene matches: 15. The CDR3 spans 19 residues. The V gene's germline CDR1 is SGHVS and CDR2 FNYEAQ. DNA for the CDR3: TGTGCCAGCAGCTACAGGTTTGCGGGGGTATCAAGCTCCTACAATGAGCAGTTCTTC. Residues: CASSYRFAGVSSSYNEQFF.

The CDR3 region has the DNA TGTGCCAGCAGCTTAGATGGGAGGGGACTACAAGACAATGAGCAGTTCTTC. Translating gives CASSLDGRGLQDNEQFF. The chain couples TRBV7-8 to TRBJ2-1, with 7 bases that match TRBD2. The CDR3 spans 17 residues. Germline V gives CDR1 SGHVS, CDR2 FQNEAQ. J gave up 5 bases and V 1 base, and 11 bases lay outside the gene matches.

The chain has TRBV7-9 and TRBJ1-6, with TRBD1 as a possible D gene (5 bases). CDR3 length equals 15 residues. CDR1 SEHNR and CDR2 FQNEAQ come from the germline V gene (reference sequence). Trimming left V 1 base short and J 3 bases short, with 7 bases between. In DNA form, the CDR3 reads TGTGCCAGCAGCTTAGAGGGACTCTATAATTCACCCCTCCACTTT. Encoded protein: CASSLEGLYNSPLHF.